Sequencing of this T cell receptor (beta chain) was carried out in a study of T cell changes during pregnancy in multiple sclerosis. The CDR3 runs to 16 residues. Germline trimming cut 3 bases from V and 8 bases from J; bases unmatched to any gene: 9. The germline V gene has CDR1 MGHRA and CDR2 YSYEKL. Profiled with immunoSEQ multiplex PCR; TCRdb holds only in-frame clones, not every one. The table shows tens of thousands of clones, with approximately 92% occurring only once. This clone was seen only once. The chain carries TRBV4-1 and TRBJ1-5; TRBD1 aligns across 11 bases. The TCR was taken from a female donor in good health, enrolled as a control in a pregnancy study. The material sequenced was peripheral blood, taken in the second trimester of pregnancy. In DNA form, the CDR3 reads TGCGCCAGCAGCCAGGGTTCGGGACAGGGGGAAGAGCCCCAGCATTTT. It specifies CASSQGSGQGEEPQHF.